The rows below give T cell receptor beta chains drawn from one sample of a study of beta chain features in type 1 diabetes. TCRdb keeps only in-frame clones here, not all; method: immunoSEQ multiplex PCR. The sample includes 150,000 to 200,000 clones, approximately 9% of them seen just once. Sequenced material: central memory CD4+ T cells from blood. Source of these receptors: a woman aged 18-35 years with type 1 diabetes. Both conserved end residues are part of each CDR3. A D gene is named only where the DNA matches it firmly. Size tells how often a clone was seen (once, few, many) or the class of an expanded clone, and some rows leave it out.

CASSQSQHQGANVLTF,TGCGCCAGCAGCCAATCACAGCATCAGGGGGCCAACGTCCTGACTTTC,NA,TRBV4-3,NA,TRBJ2-6
CASSPGQGGVTNEKLFF,TGTGCCAGCTCACCAGGACAGGGCGGAGTAACTAATGAAAAACTGTTTTTT,TRBD1,TRBV18,NA,TRBJ1-4
CASSLGGFGYGYTF,TGCGCCAGCAGCTTGGGAGGGTTCGGCTATGGCTACACCTTC,NA,TRBV5-1,NA,TRBJ1-2
CAIGQGATTEAFF,TGTGCCATCGGACAGGGGGCGACCACTGAAGCTTTCTTT,TRBD1,TRBV7-2,few,TRBJ1-1
CASSLGSGGAVDTQYF,TGTGCCAGCAGCTTAGGAAGCGGGGGGGCGGTAGATACGCAGTATTTT,TRBD2,TRBV7-9,few,TRBJ2-3
CASSSRGRVNEQFF,TGTGCCAGCAGTTCCCGAGGCAGGGTCAATGAGCAGTTCTTC,NA,TRBV28,few,TRBJ2-1
CASSESLAGSYEQYF,TGTGCCAGCAGTGAATCCCTAGCGGGGAGCTACGAGCAGTACTTC,TRBD2,TRBV25-1,NA,TRBJ2-7
CASSLDSYTEAFF,TGTGCCAGCAGCTTAGACAGCTACACTGAAGCTTTCTTT,NA,TRBV9,few,TRBJ1-1
CASRVAGSTDTQYF,TGTGCCAGCAGGGTAGCGGGGTCCACAGATACGCAGTATTTT,TRBD2,TRBV6-6,NA,TRBJ2-3
CASSQDPGQVNSPLHF,TGCGCCAGCAGCCAAGATCCGGGACAGGTGAATTCACCCCTCCACTTT,TRBD1,TRBV4-1,NA,TRBJ1-6
CATSKRQGAAEAFF,TGCGCCACCAGTAAGAGACAGGGGGCCGCTGAAGCTTTCTTT,TRBD1,TRBV5-1,few,TRBJ1-1
CASSQGTGVREQYF,TGCGCCAGCAGCCAAGGGACAGGGGTGAGGGAGCAGTACTTC,TRBD1,TRBV4-3,few,TRBJ2-7
CATLADNTGELFF,TGTGCCACCTTAGCGGATAACACCGGGGAGCTGTTTTTT,NA,TRBV25-1,NA,TRBJ2-2
CASSKDADRRGETQYF,TGTGCCAGCAGCAAAGACGCCGATAGAAGGGGAGAGACCCAGTACTTC,NA,TRBV21-1,few,TRBJ2-5
CSVDIFPGDSTDTQYF,TGCAGCGTTGACATTTTCCCGGGGGATAGCACAGATACGCAGTATTTT,NA,TRBV29-1,NA,TRBJ2-3
CASSPAGFYEQYF,TGCGCCAGCAGCCCGGCAGGGTTCTACGAGCAGTACTTC,NA,TRBV5-1,few,TRBJ2-7
CASSPPGQLKNIQYF,TGTGCCAGCTCACCCCCCGGACAGTTAAAAAACATTCAGTACTTC,NA,TRBV18,few,TRBJ2-4
CASSLVTQGWVHYGYTF,TGTGCCAGCAGCTTAGTAACCCAGGGGTGGGTTCACTATGGCTACACCTTC,NA,TRBV11-3,NA,TRBJ1-2
CSVSLMRGDYTF,TGCAGCGTCTCCCTCATGCGGGGTGACTACACCTTC,NA,TRBV29-1,few,TRBJ1-2
CASSVSGMATEAFF,TGTGCCAGCAGCGTCTCAGGGATGGCCACTGAAGCTTTCTTT,NA,TRBV7-9,few,TRBJ1-1